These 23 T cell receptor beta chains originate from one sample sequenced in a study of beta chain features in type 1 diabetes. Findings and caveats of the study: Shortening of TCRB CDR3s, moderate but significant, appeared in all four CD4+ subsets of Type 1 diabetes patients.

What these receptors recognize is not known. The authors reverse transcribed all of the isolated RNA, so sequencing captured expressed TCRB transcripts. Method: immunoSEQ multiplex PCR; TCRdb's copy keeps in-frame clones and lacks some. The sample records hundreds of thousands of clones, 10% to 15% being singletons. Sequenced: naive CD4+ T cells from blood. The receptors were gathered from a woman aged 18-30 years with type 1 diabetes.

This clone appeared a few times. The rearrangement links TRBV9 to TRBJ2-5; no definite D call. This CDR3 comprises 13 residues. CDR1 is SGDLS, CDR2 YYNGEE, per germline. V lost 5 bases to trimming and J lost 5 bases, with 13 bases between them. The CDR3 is CASSAPPTETQYF. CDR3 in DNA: TGTGCCAGCAGTGCTCCTCCTACTGAGACCCAGTACTTC.

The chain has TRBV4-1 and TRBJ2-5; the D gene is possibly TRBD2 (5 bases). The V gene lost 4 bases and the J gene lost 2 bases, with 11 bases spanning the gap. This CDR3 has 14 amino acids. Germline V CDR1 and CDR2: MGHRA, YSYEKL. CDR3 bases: TGCGCCAGCAGCCCCCCGGGGAAGCAAGAGACCCAGTACTTC. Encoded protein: CASSPPGKQETQYF.

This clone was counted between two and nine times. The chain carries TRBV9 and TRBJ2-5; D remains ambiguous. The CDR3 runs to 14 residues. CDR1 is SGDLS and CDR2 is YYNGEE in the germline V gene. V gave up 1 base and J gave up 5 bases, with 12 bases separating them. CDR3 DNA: TGTGCCAGCAGCGTAAGCCCGGTGATGGAGACCCAGTACTTC. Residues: CASSVSPVMETQYF. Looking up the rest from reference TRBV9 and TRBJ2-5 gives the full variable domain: DSGVTQTPKHLITATGQRVTLRCSPRSGDLSVYWYQQSLDQGLQFLIQYYNGEERAKGNILERFSAQQFPDLHSELNLSSLELGDSALYFCASSVSPVMETQYFGPGTRLLVL.

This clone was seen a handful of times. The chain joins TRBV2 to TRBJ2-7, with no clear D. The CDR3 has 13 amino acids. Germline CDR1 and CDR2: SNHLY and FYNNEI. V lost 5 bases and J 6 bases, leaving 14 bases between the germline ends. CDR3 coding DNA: TGTGCCAGCAGTCGCGATCAGCCGGGCGAGCAGTACTTC. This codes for CASSRDQPGEQYF. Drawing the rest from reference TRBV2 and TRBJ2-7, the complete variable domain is EPEVTQTPSHQVTQMGQEVILRCVPISNHLYFYWYRQILGQKVEFLVSFYNNEISEKSEIFDDQFSVERPDGSNFTLKIRSTKLEDSAMYFCASSRDQPGEQYFGPGTRLTVT.

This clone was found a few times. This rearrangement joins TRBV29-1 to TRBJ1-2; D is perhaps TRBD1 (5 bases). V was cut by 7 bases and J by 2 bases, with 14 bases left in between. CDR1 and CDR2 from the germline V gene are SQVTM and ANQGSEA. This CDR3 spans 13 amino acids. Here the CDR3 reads CSALGGTNYGYTF. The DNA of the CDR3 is TGCAGCGCCCTTGGGGGGACCAACTATGGCTACACCTTC.

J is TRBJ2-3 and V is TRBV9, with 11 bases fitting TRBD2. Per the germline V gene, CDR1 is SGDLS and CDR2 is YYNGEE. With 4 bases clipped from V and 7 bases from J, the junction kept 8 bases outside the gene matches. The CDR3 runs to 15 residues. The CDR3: CASSPRTSGRNTQYF. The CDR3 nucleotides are TGTGCCAGCAGCCCGAGGACTAGCGGGCGGAATACGCAGTATTTT.

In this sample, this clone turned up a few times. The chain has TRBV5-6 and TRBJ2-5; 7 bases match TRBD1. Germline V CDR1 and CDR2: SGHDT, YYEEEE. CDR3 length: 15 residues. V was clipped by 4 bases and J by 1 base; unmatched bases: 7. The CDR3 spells CASSVATGLQETQYF. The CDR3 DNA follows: TGTGCCAGCAGCGTCGCGACAGGGCTCCAAGAGACCCAGTACTTC.

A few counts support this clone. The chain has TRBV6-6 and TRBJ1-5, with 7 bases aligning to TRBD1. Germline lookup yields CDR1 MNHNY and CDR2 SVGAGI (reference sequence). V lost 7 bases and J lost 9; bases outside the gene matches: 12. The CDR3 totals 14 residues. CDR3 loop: CASMDYRGSPPQHF. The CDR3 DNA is TGTGCCAGCATGGATTACAGGGGAAGTCCGCCCCAGCATTTT.

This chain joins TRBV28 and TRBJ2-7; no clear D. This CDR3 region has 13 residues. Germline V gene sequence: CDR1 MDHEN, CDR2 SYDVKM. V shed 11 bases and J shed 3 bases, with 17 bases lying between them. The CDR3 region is CAHAPATNYEQYF. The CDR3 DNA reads TGTGCCCACGCTCCCGCGACAAACTACGAGCAGTACTTC.

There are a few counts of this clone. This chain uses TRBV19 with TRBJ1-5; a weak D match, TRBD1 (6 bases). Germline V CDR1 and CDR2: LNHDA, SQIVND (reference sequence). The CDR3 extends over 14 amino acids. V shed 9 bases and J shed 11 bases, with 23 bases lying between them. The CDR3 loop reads CASDPGHAGGAQHF. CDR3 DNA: TGTGCCAGCGATCCGGGACACGCTGGGGGGGCCCAGCATTTT.

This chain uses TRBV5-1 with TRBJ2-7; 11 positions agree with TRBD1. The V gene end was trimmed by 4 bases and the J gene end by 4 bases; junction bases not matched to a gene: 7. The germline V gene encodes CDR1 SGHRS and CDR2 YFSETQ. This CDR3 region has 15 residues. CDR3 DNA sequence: TGCGCCAGCAGCGACGGGACAGGGGGACAATACGAGCAGTACTTC. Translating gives CASSDGTGGQYEQYF.

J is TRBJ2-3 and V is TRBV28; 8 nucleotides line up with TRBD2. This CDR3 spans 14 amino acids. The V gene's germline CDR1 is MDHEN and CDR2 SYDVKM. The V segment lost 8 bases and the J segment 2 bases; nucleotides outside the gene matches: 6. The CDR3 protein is CASRNSGATDTQYF. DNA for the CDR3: TGTGCCAGCCGGAATAGCGGGGCCACAGATACGCAGTATTTT.

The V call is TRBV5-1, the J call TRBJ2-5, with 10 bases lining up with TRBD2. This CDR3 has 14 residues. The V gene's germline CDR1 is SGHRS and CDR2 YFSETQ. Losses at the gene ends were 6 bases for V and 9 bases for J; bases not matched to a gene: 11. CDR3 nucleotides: TGCGCCAGCAACAACGGGACTAGCGTTCGGGCCCAGTACTTC. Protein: CASNNGTSVRAQYF.

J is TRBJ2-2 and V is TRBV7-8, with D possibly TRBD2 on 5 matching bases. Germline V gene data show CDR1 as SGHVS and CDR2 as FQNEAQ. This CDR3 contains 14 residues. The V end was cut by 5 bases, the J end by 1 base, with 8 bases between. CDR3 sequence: CASSLRGNTGELFF. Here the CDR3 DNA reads TGTGCCAGCAGCCTTCGGGGGAACACCGGGGAGCTGTTTTTT.

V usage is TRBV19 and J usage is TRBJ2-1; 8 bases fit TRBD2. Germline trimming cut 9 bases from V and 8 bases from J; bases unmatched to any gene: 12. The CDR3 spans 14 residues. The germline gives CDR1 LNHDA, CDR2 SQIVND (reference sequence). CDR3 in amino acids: CASQAGVKIDEQFF. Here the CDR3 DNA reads TGTGCCAGCCAAGCGGGGGTGAAGATCGATGAGCAGTTCTTC.

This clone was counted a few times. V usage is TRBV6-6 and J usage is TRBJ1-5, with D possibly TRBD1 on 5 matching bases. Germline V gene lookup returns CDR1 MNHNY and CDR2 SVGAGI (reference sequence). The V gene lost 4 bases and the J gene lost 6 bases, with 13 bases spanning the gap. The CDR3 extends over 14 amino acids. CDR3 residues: CASSFSLGGQPQHF. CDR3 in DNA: TGTGCCAGCAGTTTCTCCTTGGGGGGTCAGCCCCAGCATTTT.

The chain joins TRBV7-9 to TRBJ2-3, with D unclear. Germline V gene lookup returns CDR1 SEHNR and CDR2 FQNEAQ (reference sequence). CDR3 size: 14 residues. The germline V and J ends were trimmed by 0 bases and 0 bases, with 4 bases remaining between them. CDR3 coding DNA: TGTGCCAGCAGCTTAGCGGCAAGCACAGATACGCAGTATTTT. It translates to CASSLAASTDTQYF.

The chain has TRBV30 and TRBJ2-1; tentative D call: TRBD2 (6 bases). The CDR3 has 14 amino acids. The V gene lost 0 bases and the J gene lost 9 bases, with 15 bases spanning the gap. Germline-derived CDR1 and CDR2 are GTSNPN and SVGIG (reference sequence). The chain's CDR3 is CAWSVDRRAGEQFF. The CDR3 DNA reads TGTGCCTGGAGTGTCGATCGGAGGGCTGGTGAGCAGTTCTTC.

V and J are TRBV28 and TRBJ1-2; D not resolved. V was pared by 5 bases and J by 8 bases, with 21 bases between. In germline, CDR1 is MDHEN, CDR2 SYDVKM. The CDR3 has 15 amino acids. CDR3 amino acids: CASSKEGPYMGGYTF. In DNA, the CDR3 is TGTGCCAGCAGTAAAGAGGGCCCCTATATGGGGGGCTACACCTTC.

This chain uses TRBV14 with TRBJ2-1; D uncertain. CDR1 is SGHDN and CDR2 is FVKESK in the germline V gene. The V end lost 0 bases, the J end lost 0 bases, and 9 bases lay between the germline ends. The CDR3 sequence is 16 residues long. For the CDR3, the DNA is TGTGCCAGCAGCCAAGAAGCGATCCCCTCCTACAATGAGCAGTTCTTC. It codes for CASSQEAIPSYNEQFF.

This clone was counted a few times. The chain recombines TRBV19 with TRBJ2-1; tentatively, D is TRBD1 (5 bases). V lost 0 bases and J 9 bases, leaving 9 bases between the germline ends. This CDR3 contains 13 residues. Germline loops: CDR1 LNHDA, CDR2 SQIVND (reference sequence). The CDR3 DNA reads TGTGCCAGTAGTATAGAGGGGCGCGGTGAGCAGTTCTTC. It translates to CASSIEGRGEQFF.

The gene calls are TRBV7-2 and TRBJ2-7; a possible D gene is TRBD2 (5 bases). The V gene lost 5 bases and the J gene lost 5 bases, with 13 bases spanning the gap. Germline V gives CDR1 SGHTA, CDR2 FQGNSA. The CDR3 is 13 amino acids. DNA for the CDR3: TGTGCCAGCAGCCGTCAGGACGGGGACGAGCAGTACTTC. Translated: CASSRQDGDEQYF.

CDR3 coding DNA: TGTGCCTGGGACAAGGCCCCCTACAATGAGCAGTTCTTC. Translated, it gives CAWDKAPYNEQFF. The V gene is TRBV30, the J gene TRBJ2-1; D remains unclear. The CDR3 runs 13 residues. The V and J ends lost 5 bases and 2 bases respectively, with 10 bases between them. Per germline, CDR1 GTSNPN and CDR2 SVGIG (reference sequence).